This T cell receptor (beta chain) was obtained from a study of cytomegalovirus exposure and HLA in healthy donors. For the study at large: Out of 398 genotyped donors, approximately 84% belonged to the Caucasian-associated ancestry cluster. Broader study findings: In vitro experiments confirmed that a few CMV-associated chains were specific for CMV antigens. With high specificity and sensitivity, the classifier reportedly diagnosed cytomegalovirus status.

13 Jbeta primers and 60 Vbeta primers were used for the PCR. The protocol was immunoSEQ multiplex PCR, while the TCRdb copy is restricted to in-frame clones and leaves out a portion. This sample has tens of thousands of clones; roughly 76% occur once, and the top ten carry 1.5% to 2%. The V gene's germline CDR1 is MNHEY and CDR2 SVGAGI. This CDR3 comprises 14 residues. The V end lost 2 bases, the J end lost 5 bases, and 10 bases lay between the germline ends. For this clone: The antigen remains undetermined.

The chain carries TRBV6-5 and TRBJ2-1, with D perhaps matching TRBD1 (5 bases). The clonotype originates from a woman aged 25-40 years in good health and CMV-seronegative. The source material was PBMCs. The CDR3 region is CASSYRTFNNEQFF. DNA of the CDR3: TGTGCCAGCAGTTACCGGACATTCAACAATGAGCAGTTCTTC.